The clone carrying this T cell receptor (beta chain) has a handful of counts. What it recognizes is unknown. Stated time point: patch test 3, about 24 weeks after DPC sensitization. Treatment denoted: therapeutic diphenylcyclopropenone sensitization with weekly scalp DPC. A single record per CDR3 protein comes from TCRdb applying MiXCR to the RACE reads. The repertoire has more than 70,000 distinct CDR3 sequences, approximately 11% of them found once; the top ten carry more than 0.85%. This CDR3 has 12 amino acids. CDR1 is SGHRS, CDR2 YFSETQ, per germline. The V gene lost 4 bases and the J gene lost 2 bases, with 5 bases spanning the gap. These data belong to a study of human T cells and chemical hapten exposure. Across the whole study: A 2 cm by 2 cm inner upper arm patch received 2% DPC for sensitization. Patients, predominantly female, presented with alopecia areata, totalis or universalis. Regarding the study as a whole: While controls formed fewer of them, expanded TCRs formed significantly more large CDR3 similarity clusters.

This sequence originates from a woman aged 25 to 39 with alopecia areata. Some clones in this sample may be carry-over from other donors' samples. Sequences were derived from whole blood, sampled in connection with sensitization to the hapten diphenylcyclopropenone (DPC). The gene calls are TRBV5-1 and TRBJ2-3, with D unresolved. CDR3 region: CASSTDTDTQYF. The CDR3 nucleotides are TGCGCCAGCAGCACCGACACAGATACGCAGTATTTT.